This T cell receptor (beta chain) is from a study of patients and donors after allogeneic stem cell transplantation. This CDR3 has 12 residues. Germline V CDR1 and CDR2: SGHVS, FNYEAQ. V dropped 5 bases and J dropped 8 bases, with 9 bases sitting between them. Each CDR3 protein is one row after TCRdb ran MiXCR on the RT-PCR reads. Of 900,000 to 1,000,000 distinct CDR3 sequences listed, 18% are singletons. This clonotype was picked up a small number of times. Material: blood, either unsorted or a sorted T cell fraction (not recorded which). This receptor was identified in a human donor who was either an allogeneic HSCT recipient or a stem cell or donor lymphocyte infusion donor (not recorded which). It is not recorded whose cells these are; they may come from a transplant donor. The chain couples TRBV7-6 to TRBJ1-4; D not certain. The CDR3 nucleotides read TGTGCCAGCAGCCTAAGGAGGGAAAAACTGTTTTTT. The encoded protein is CASSLRREKLFF.